This T cell receptor (beta chain) stems from a study of blood T cell repertoires in COVID-19. Profiling relied on immunoSEQ multiplex PCR, and the TCRdb table lists in-frame clones only, not all of them. Here the sample spans 110,000 to 150,000 clones, around 89% being singletons. The ends were cut back, 7 bases at V and 0 bases at J, with 12 bases in the middle. Germline loops: CDR1 MNHEY, CDR2 SVGAGI. CDR3 length: 15 amino acids. The chain combines TRBV6-5 with TRBJ2-2; TRBD1 might be the D (6 bases). Sequenced sample: peripheral blood. This clonotype originated in a woman aged 80 or older with acute or convalescent COVID-19. CDR3 in amino acids: CASKLQGANTGELFF. CDR3 nucleotide sequence: TGTGCCAGCAAACTACAGGGAGCGAACACCGGGGAGCTGTTTTTT.